The rows below give T cell receptor beta chains drawn from one sample of a study of sequential checkpoint blockade in melanoma. The method was immunoSEQ multiplex PCR; TCRdb's version includes in-frame clones alone and lacks a portion of them. The sample carries under 20,000 clones, around 80% recorded once. The sequencing used CD8+ T cells sorted from blood (inferred from file names), collected from a patient given nivolumab and ipilimumab in sequence. The receptors shown here come from a human donor with melanoma. The CDR3 runs from the conserved cysteine through the conserved F or W.

TRBV7-9 CASSSDSLVGGYTF
TRBV6-1 CASSENSADAGNTIYF
TRBV9 CASSSQGNRNEQYF
TRBV4-3 CASSQGTGKRGEQYF
TRBV5-4 CASSLNSYEQYF
TRBV2 CASSEAGGIASYEQYF
TRBV4-3 CASSYNTGTNEQFF
TRBV27 CASSLTGGAGNEQFF
TRBV5-4 CASSLVAGAANEQYF
TRBV7-9 CASSREAFSGGPSYEQYF
TRBV4-3 CASSREDSDYGYTF
TRBV6-5 CASSWMAGRVNEQFF
TRBV19 CASKGVRTEAFF
TRBV5-1 CASSPAMPYEQYF
TRBV7-3 CASSLEGSSHEQYF
TRBV10-3 CAITPDKMNTEAFF
TRBV19 CASRDRGAPYEQYF
TRBV28 CASSLSSAGESQPQHF
TRBV10-3 CAISGHRAPGHRSEQYF
TRBV27 CASGRSSYNSPLHF
TRBV27 CASSLEGQGKYYGYTF
TRBV9 CASSASRDSPSYEQYF
TRBV19 CASSKYKNTEAFF
TRBV7-2 CASSPPGGTYEQYF
TRBV5-1 CASSLSGTGGPGELFF
TRBV7-6 CASSLDRATYEQYF
TRBV6-6 CASSYSPDRGHYEQYF
TRBV13 CASSPYRGRATNEKLFF
TRBV6-6 CASSPGPGSYNEQFF
TRBV4-3 CASSQDRGGGRLFF
TRBV28 CASSLHGTSGDYEQYF
TRBV6-6 CASSSWTGVTGYTF
TRBV4-3 CASARDTSYEQYF
TRBV19 CASSPGQDYGYTF
TRBV18 CASSPGRGMNTEAFF
TRBV7-3 CASSELADYNEQFF
TRBV19 CASSIGSSGGLAYEQYF
TRBV4-3 CASSPRPMTMNNEKLFF
TRBV11-3 CASSLRRAGRTGELFF
TRBV4-1 CASSPLGASYEQYF
TRBV30 CAWSQRWAASLKLFF
TRBV5-5 CASSLEGALHNQPQHF
TRBV6-5 CASSTRAPYEQYF
TRBV13 CASSSPAVGNTEAFF
TRBV6-1 CASSEWQNSHYGYTF
TRBV27 CASSPRNIRDRAREQYF
TRBV19 CASSPGPRDEQYF
TRBV5-1 CASSSGQGSEPQHF
TRBV19 CASSPPSGNTIYF
TRBV4-3 CASSQGGRYEQYF
TRBV4-1 CASSQAIDRIREKLFF
TRBV27 CASSLWGREQYF
TRBV4-1 CASSLGQGAVEQYF
TRBV5-4 CASSRLTGTGDEKLFF